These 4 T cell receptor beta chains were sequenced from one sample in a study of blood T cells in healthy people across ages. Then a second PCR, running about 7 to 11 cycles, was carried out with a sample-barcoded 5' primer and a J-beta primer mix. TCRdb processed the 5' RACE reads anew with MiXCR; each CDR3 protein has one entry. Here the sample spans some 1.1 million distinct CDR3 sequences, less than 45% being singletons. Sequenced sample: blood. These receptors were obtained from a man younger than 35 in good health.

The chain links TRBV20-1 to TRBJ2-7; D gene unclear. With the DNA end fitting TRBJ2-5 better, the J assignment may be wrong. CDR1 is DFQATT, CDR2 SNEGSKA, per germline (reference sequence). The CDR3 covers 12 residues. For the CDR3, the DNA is TGCAGTGCTAGCCCGTACCAAGAGACCCAGTACTTC. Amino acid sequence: CSASPYQETQYF.

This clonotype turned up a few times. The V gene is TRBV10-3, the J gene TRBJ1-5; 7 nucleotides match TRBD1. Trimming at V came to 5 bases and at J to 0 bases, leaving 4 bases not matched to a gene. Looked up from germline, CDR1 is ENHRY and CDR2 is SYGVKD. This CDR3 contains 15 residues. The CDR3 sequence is CAISTGQDSNQPQHF. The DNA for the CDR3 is TGTGCCATCAGTACCGGACAGGATAGCAATCAGCCCCAGCATTTT.

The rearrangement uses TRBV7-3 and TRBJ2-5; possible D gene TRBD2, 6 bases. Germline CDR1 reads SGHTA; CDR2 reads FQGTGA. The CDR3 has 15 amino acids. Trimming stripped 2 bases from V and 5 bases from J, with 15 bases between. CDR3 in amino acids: CASSLLVGGWETQYF. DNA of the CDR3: TGTGCCAGCAGCTTACTTGTCGGGGGATGGGAGACCCAGTACTTC.

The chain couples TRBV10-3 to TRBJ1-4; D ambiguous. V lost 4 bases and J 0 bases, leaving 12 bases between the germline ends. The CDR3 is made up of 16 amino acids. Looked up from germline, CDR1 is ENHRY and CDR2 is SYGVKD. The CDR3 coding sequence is TGTGCCATCAGTGGCGGGATGGGTGCAACTAATGAAAAACTGTTTTTT. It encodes CAISGGMGATNEKLFF.